The rows below give T cell receptor beta chains drawn from one sample of a study of T-cell reconstitution after alpha-beta-depleted transplantation in children. Each CDR3 protein gets one entry after TCRdb re-called the PCR reads with MiXCR. The data show hundreds of thousands of distinct CDR3 sequences, around 15% seen once. Sequenced material: PBMCs, mostly from graft donor cells, taken 360 days after TCRalphabeta/CD19-depleted stem cell transplant. The origin of the receptors is a male patient aged 2 to 10 who had a stem cell transplant for acute lymphoblastic leukemia, so the T cells may come from the graft donor. Each CDR3 is given with its conserved first and last residue. Size is stated for part of the rows, as once, few or many counts, or as a class when the clone is expanded.

clone size: many; J gene: TRBJ1-1; V gene: TRBV7-6; CDR3 protein: CASSLHGIAFF
clone size: -; J gene: TRBJ2-1; V gene: TRBV29-1; CDR3 protein: CSGDRTSGYNEQFF
clone size: few; J gene: TRBJ2-7; V gene: TRBV30; CDR3 protein: CAPGPSYEQYF
clone size: -; J gene: TRBJ2-5; V gene: TRBV28; CDR3 protein: CASSAGQAQETQYF
clone size: many; J gene: TRBJ2-1; V gene: TRBV7-2; CDR3 protein: CASSSRPRNEQFF
clone size: few; J gene: TRBJ2-3; V gene: TRBV30; CDR3 protein: CAWSPPWSGGTDTQYF
clone size: -; J gene: TRBJ2-7; V gene: TRBV27; CDR3 protein: CASLRQGLYEQYF
clone size: many; J gene: TRBJ2-7; V gene: TRBV6-2/TRBV6-3; CDR3 protein: CASSGLADPSSYEQYF
clone size: -; J gene: TRBJ2-1; V gene: TRBV29-1; CDR3 protein: CSAISGNYNEQFF
clone size: -; J gene: TRBJ2-7; V gene: TRBV13; CDR3 protein: CASSLAASAPYEQYF
clone size: -; J gene: TRBJ2-1; V gene: TRBV4-1; CDR3 protein: CASSQPTSGRGYNEQFF
clone size: many; J gene: TRBJ1-2; V gene: TRBV25-1; CDR3 protein: CASSRDRAYGYTF
clone size: -; J gene: TRBJ2-1; V gene: TRBV7-9; CDR3 protein: CASSRPRPSLADEQFF
clone size: -; J gene: TRBJ2-5; V gene: TRBV6-1; CDR3 protein: CASSEYRGYQETQYF
clone size: many; J gene: TRBJ2-1; V gene: TRBV7-9; CDR3 protein: CASSRTSGYNEQFF
clone size: many; J gene: TRBJ1-1; V gene: TRBV12-3/TRBV12-4; CDR3 protein: CASSLQGPTEAFF
clone size: -; J gene: TRBJ2-1; V gene: TRBV10-3; CDR3 protein: CAISSGTSNEQFF
clone size: -; J gene: TRBJ1-5; V gene: TRBV28; CDR3 protein: CASSLITSNQPQHF
clone size: -; J gene: TRBJ1-1; V gene: TRBV6-2/TRBV6-3; CDR3 protein: CASSYSGVVAEAFF
clone size: -; J gene: TRBJ2-7; V gene: TRBV11-2; CDR3 protein: CASSLSGGTEQYF
clone size: many; J gene: TRBJ2-1; V gene: TRBV29-1; CDR3 protein: CSVDFLAGGHLTLQFF
clone size: few; J gene: TRBJ2-7; V gene: TRBV10-3; CDR3 protein: CAIRGTSSYEQYF
clone size: few; J gene: TRBJ2-5; V gene: TRBV7-9; CDR3 protein: CASSPGTAFWETQYF
clone size: many; J gene: TRBJ2-7; V gene: TRBV18; CDR3 protein: CASSAGTGVGYEQYF
clone size: -; J gene: TRBJ2-4; V gene: TRBV4-2; CDR3 protein: CASSPNRLAALAKNIQYF
clone size: few; J gene: TRBJ1-4; V gene: TRBV29-1; CDR3 protein: CSVGEDRGWTTNEKLFF
clone size: -; J gene: TRBJ2-1; V gene: TRBV27; CDR3 protein: CASTDRSGLSYNEQFF
clone size: -; J gene: TRBJ2-2; V gene: TRBV28; CDR3 protein: CASSLIRVDRGVGGELFF
clone size: -; J gene: TRBJ1-2; V gene: TRBV30; CDR3 protein: CAWSPGQPNYGYTF
clone size: many; J gene: TRBJ2-4; V gene: TRBV7-8; CDR3 protein: CASSLATSGRWDIQYF
clone size: -; J gene: TRBJ2-4; V gene: TRBV5-1; CDR3 protein: CASSPDFASRDKNIQCF
clone size: -; J gene: TRBJ1-4; V gene: TRBV20-1; CDR3 protein: CSARAGITNEKLFF
clone size: -; J gene: TRBJ1-2; V gene: TRBV7-9; CDR3 protein: CASSRTGTGGNYGYTF
clone size: few; J gene: TRBJ1-1; V gene: TRBV3-1; CDR3 protein: CASSRAGTAEAFF
clone size: -; J gene: TRBJ2-7; V gene: TRBV4-3; CDR3 protein: CASSQDPRLPPYEQYF
clone size: many; J gene: TRBJ2-3; V gene: TRBV5-6; CDR3 protein: CASSQGVRPTDTQYF
clone size: -; J gene: TRBJ2-7; V gene: TRBV27; CDR3 protein: CASRISGRPHEQYF
clone size: few; J gene: TRBJ2-7; V gene: TRBV5-1; CDR3 protein: CASSLEGLTYEQYF
clone size: many; J gene: TRBJ2-7; V gene: TRBV27; CDR3 protein: CASSFRGGREQYF
clone size: -; J gene: TRBJ2-7; V gene: TRBV20-1; CDR3 protein: CSARDRRTSGTYEQYF
clone size: -; J gene: TRBJ2-3; V gene: TRBV4-3; CDR3 protein: CASSQGAISADTQYF
clone size: few; J gene: TRBJ2-3; V gene: TRBV7-2; CDR3 protein: CASSLAPPMDTQYF
clone size: -; J gene: TRBJ2-7; V gene: TRBV6-5; CDR3 protein: CASSYSDRGNYEQYF
clone size: many; J gene: TRBJ2-6; V gene: TRBV12-3/TRBV12-4; CDR3 protein: CASSLRVARSGANVLTF
clone size: -; J gene: TRBJ2-5; V gene: TRBV3-1; CDR3 protein: CASSQDRLAGTRETQYF
clone size: -; J gene: TRBJ2-7; V gene: TRBV27; CDR3 protein: CASSFGTSSHEQYF
clone size: many; J gene: TRBJ2-3; V gene: TRBV12-3/TRBV12-4; CDR3 protein: CASSLATVGSRTDTQYF
clone size: -; J gene: TRBJ2-5; V gene: TRBV28; CDR3 protein: CASSLDRGYIPQETQYF
clone size: -; J gene: TRBJ1-5; V gene: TRBV6-1; CDR3 protein: CASSQAGGPNQPQHF
clone size: -; J gene: TRBJ2-1; V gene: TRBV12-3/TRBV12-4; CDR3 protein: CASSFALAKSNEQFF
clone size: few; J gene: TRBJ2-7; V gene: TRBV6-5; CDR3 protein: CATREASYEQYF
clone size: -; J gene: TRBJ1-5; V gene: TRBV19; CDR3 protein: CASIMRGSNQPQHF
clone size: few; J gene: TRBJ2-3; V gene: TRBV25-1; CDR3 protein: CASSARRGDRDTDTQYF
clone size: few; J gene: TRBJ2-5; V gene: TRBV14; CDR3 protein: CASSLTSGARETQYF
clone size: many; J gene: TRBJ2-7; V gene: TRBV11-3; CDR3 protein: CASSSLGQGVYF